One sample yielded the 25 T cell receptor beta chains listed below, sequenced in a study of cytomegalovirus exposure and HLA in healthy donors. The PCR had 60 Vbeta and 13 Jbeta primers. TCRdb's table, derived via immunoSEQ multiplex PCR, lists solely in-frame clones and lacks some. The sample contains 100,000 or so clones, 70% to 85% of which appear only once. Specimen: PBMCs. These receptors all stem from a woman aged 35 to 49 in good health and CMV-seronegative.

In nucleotides, the CDR3 is TGTGCCAGCAGGGACAGGGTTGACACCGGGGAGCTGTTTTTT. Translation gives CASRDRVDTGELFF. V usage is TRBV6-6 and J usage is TRBJ2-2, with 8 bases fitting TRBD1. Germline lookup yields CDR1 MNHNY and CDR2 SVGAGI (reference sequence). The CDR3 consists of 14 residues. With V trimmed by 6 bases and J by 3 bases, 3 bases remained unmatched.

The chain is built from TRBV28 and TRBJ1-4, with D maybe TRBD1 (5 bases). V was trimmed by 2 bases and J by 0 bases, leaving 13 bases between them. This CDR3 is 17 amino acids long. The germline V gene has CDR1 MDHEN and CDR2 SYDVKM. CDR3 nucleotide sequence: TGTGCCAGCAGTTTAGGGGTCAGGGCGTCAACTAATGAAAAACTGTTTTTT. Its translation is CASSLGVRASTNEKLFF.

This chain uses TRBV4-3 with TRBJ2-2; TRBD2 matches 9 bases. This CDR3 has 17 amino acids. The germline V gene encodes CDR1 LGHNA and CDR2 YSLEER. With 4 bases clipped from V and 1 base from J, the junction kept 7 bases outside the gene matches. CDR3 DNA: TGCGCCAGCAGCCCCTATAGCGGGAGTAGGAACACCGGGGAGCTGTTTTTT. Protein product: CASSPYSGSRNTGELFF.

The chain employs TRBV4-2 and TRBJ2-2, with a tentative D call TRBD2 (6 bases). The germline CDR1 and CDR2 sequences are LGHNA and YNFKEQ. Trimming stripped 3 bases from V and 4 bases from J, with 12 bases between. The CDR3 sequence is 15 residues long. The CDR3: CASSQSGEATGELFF. The CDR3 DNA is TGTGCCAGCAGCCAGTCGGGAGAAGCCACCGGGGAGCTGTTTTTT.

The rearrangement links TRBV11-2 to TRBJ1-5, with D possibly being TRBD1 (6 bases). The CDR3 spans 13 residues. Trimming took 5 bases from V and 6 from J, leaving 11 bases between them. The germline V gene encodes CDR1 SGHAT and CDR2 FQNNGV. The CDR3 DNA reads TGTGCCAGCAGCGCACAGGGTTTTCAGCCCCAGCATTTT. The encoded protein is CASSAQGFQPQHF.

The V call is TRBV28, the J call TRBJ1-5, with 10 positions matching TRBD1. Germline loops: CDR1 MDHEN, CDR2 SYDVKM. V lost 2 bases and J lost 4; bases outside the gene matches: 8. This CDR3 region has 17 residues. The CDR3 DNA follows: TGTGCCAGCAGTTTAGGAGGACAGGGGGGCCTTAATCAGCCCCAGCATTTT. It encodes CASSLGGQGGLNQPQHF.

This chain joins TRBV27 and TRBJ2-2; TRBD1 matches 9 bases. Germline V gives CDR1 MNHEY, CDR2 SMNVEV (reference sequence). The ends lost 5 bases at V and 0 bases at J; junction bases unmatched: 7. The CDR3 has 17 residues. The CDR3 bases are TGTGCCAGCAGTCTGGACAGGGGCTACGCGAACACCGGGGAGCTGTTTTTT. Its protein is CASSLDRGYANTGELFF.

The CDR3 loop reads CASSPPDRANYGYTF. The DNA of the CDR3 is TGTGCCAGCTCACCTCCTGACAGGGCTAACTATGGCTACACCTTC. The V call is TRBV18, the J call TRBJ1-2; 7 nucleotides align to TRBD1. There are 15 residues in the CDR3. CDR1 KGHSH and CDR2 LQKENI come from the germline V gene. With 3 bases clipped from V and 0 bases from J, the junction kept 4 bases outside the gene matches.

The chain uses TRBV2 and TRBJ2-7; the match to TRBD2 covers 13 bases. The CDR3 covers 15 residues. V trimming: 4 bases; J trimming: 6 bases; junction bases outside the gene matches: 6. Germline V gene lookup returns CDR1 SNHLY and CDR2 FYNNEI. The CDR3 sequence: CASSARTSGSSEQYF. Written as DNA, the CDR3 is TGTGCCAGCAGTGCTCGGACTAGCGGGAGTTCCGAGCAGTACTTC.

This clone was counted between two and nine times. The rearrangement links TRBV19 to TRBJ1-2; 11 nucleotides agree with TRBD1. V dropped 6 bases and J dropped 3; count of bases not matched to a gene: 3. This CDR3 has 14 residues. From germline, CDR1 is LNHDA and CDR2 SQIVND (reference sequence). The CDR3 DNA follows: TGTGCCAGTAGACGGGACAGGGGGGACTATGGCTACACCTTC. It encodes CASRRDRGDYGYTF.

The J gene is TRBJ1-2, the V gene TRBV5-1; D might be TRBD1 (5 bases). Trimming removed 0 bases at V and 6 bases at J, with 12 bases between. Germline CDR1 reads SGHRS; CDR2 reads YFSETQ. The CDR3 consists of 14 residues. Written as DNA, the CDR3 is TGCGCCAGCAGCTTGGATGGGGGGTTCGATGGCTACACCTTC. Translation: CASSLDGGFDGYTF.

This rearrangement joins TRBV19 to TRBJ2-6, with TRBD1 matching 9 bases. Unmatched junction bases numbered 7, after V lost 7 bases and J lost 0 bases. CDR3 length: 17 amino acids. Per the germline V gene, CDR1 is LNHDA and CDR2 is SQIVND (reference sequence). The CDR3 coding sequence is TGTGCCAGTACCTACCGGGACAGGGACTCTGGGGCCAACGTCCTGACTTTC. It yields the protein CASTYRDRDSGANVLTF.

The CDR3 loop reads CASSLQGAGNNEKLFF. The CDR3 DNA follows: TGTGCCAGCAGTTTACAGGGGGCGGGGAATAATGAAAAACTGTTTTTT. The rearrangement links TRBV28 to TRBJ1-4; 8 positions match TRBD1. Unmatched junction bases numbered 6, after V lost 2 bases and J lost 4 bases. Germline V gene lookup returns CDR1 MDHEN and CDR2 SYDVKM. The CDR3 runs to 16 residues.

Only one count was recorded for this clone. The CDR3 bases are TGTGCCAGCAGCGACACAGGGACCACTGAAGCTTTCTTT. It codes for CASSDTGTTEAFF. The rearrangement joins TRBV7-9 to TRBJ1-1, with D perhaps matching TRBD1 (6 bases). V was pared by 5 bases and J by 4 bases, with 11 bases between. The CDR3 is made up of 13 amino acids. CDR1 and CDR2 from the germline V gene are SEHNR and FQNEAQ (reference sequence).

The V gene is TRBV5-5, the J gene TRBJ1-2, with 7 nucleotides matching TRBD1. CDR3 size: 16 residues. V lost 4 bases and J lost 4; bases outside the gene matches: 13. CDR1 and CDR2 (germline): SGHKS, YYEKEE (reference sequence). The CDR3 sequence: CASSPRGQEISYGYTF. The CDR3 coding sequence is TGTGCCAGCAGCCCTAGGGGGCAGGAGATTTCCTATGGCTACACCTTC.

The chain employs TRBV2 and TRBJ1-4, with D possibly being TRBD1 (6 bases). Looked up from germline, CDR1 is SNHLY and CDR2 is FYNNEI. The CDR3 has 14 amino acids. Trimming removed 5 bases from V and 5 bases from J, with 12 bases in between. CDR3 in DNA: TGTGCCAGCAGTAGACAGGTTGGGAATGAAAAACTGTTTTTT. Protein: CASSRQVGNEKLFF.

The V gene is TRBV19, the J gene TRBJ1-3, with a weak D call TRBD1 (5 bases). V lost 7 bases to trimming and J lost 1 base, with 11 bases between them. CDR1 and CDR2 (germline): LNHDA, SQIVND (reference sequence). This CDR3 contains 14 residues. CDR3 protein: CASTQQASGNTIYF. For the CDR3, the DNA is TGTGCCAGTACCCAACAGGCGTCTGGAAACACCATATATTTT.

The chain uses TRBV6-4 and TRBJ2-7; 9 positions match TRBD1. The CDR3 covers 14 residues. In germline, CDR1 is MRHNA, CDR2 SNTAGT. V lost 5 bases to trimming and J lost 0 bases; unmatched junction nucleotides: 2. CDR3 sequence: CASSQDRGSYEQYF. CDR3 nucleotide sequence: TGTGCCAGCAGTCAGGACAGGGGCTCCTACGAGCAGTACTTC.

This sequence joins TRBV30 and TRBJ1-5, with 7 bases that match TRBD1. The CDR3 is 12 residues long. The V and J ends lost 3 bases and 5 bases, in that order; junction bases with no gene match: 1. CDR1 and CDR2 (germline): GTSNPN, SVGIG (reference sequence). Written as DNA, the CDR3 is TGTGCCTGGAGGCAGGGGGATCAGCCCCAGCATTTT. Encoded protein: CAWRQGDQPQHF. The complete variable domain, with remaining parts taken from reference TRBV30 and TRBJ1-5, reads SQTIHQWPATLVQPVGSPLSLECTVEGTSNPNLYWYRQAAGRGLQLLFYSVGIGQISSEVPQNLSASRPQDRQFILSSKKLLLSDSGFYLCAWRQGDQPQHFGDGTRLSIL.

The rearrangement uses TRBV28 and TRBJ1-1; 10 nucleotides match TRBD1. The CDR3 spans 14 residues. Germline lookup yields CDR1 MDHEN and CDR2 SYDVKM. V trimming: 7 bases; J trimming: 3 bases; junction bases outside the gene matches: 5. The CDR3 region has the DNA TGTGCCAGCAAGACAGGGGGCGCCTACACTGAAGCTTTCTTT. Protein product: CASKTGGAYTEAFF.

V usage is TRBV28 and J usage is TRBJ2-7; 8 nucleotides align to TRBD1. The V gene's germline CDR1 is MDHEN and CDR2 SYDVKM. This CDR3 region has 16 residues. With V trimmed by 5 bases and J by 1 base, 10 bases remained unmatched. The CDR3 DNA is TGTGCCAGCAGTCTTTCCGGGACAGGAAGGTCCTACGAGCAGTACTTC. Protein: CASSLSGTGRSYEQYF.

The chain is built from TRBV7-9 and TRBJ2-1; 10 bases line up with TRBD2. CDR1 is SEHNR, CDR2 FQNEAQ, per germline (reference sequence). V shed 5 bases and J 5 bases; nucleotides not matched to a gene: 6. There are 15 residues in the CDR3. In DNA, the CDR3 is TGTGCCAGCAGCCCGTGGACTAGCGGCCACAATGAGCAGTTCTTC. As protein: CASSPWTSGHNEQFF.

The CDR3 DNA follows: TGCGCCAGCAGCTTGGGGCCGAGCGGGAGTGCCTACAATGAGCAGTTCTTC. The encoded protein is CASSLGPSGSAYNEQFF. The chain uses TRBV5-1 and TRBJ2-1; 8 bases map to TRBD2. Trimming removed 0 bases from V and 2 bases from J; junction bases left unmatched: 7. Germline V lookup: CDR1 SGHRS, CDR2 YFSETQ. The CDR3 runs to 17 residues.

The chain joins TRBV7-9 to TRBJ1-2; 10 nucleotides line up with TRBD1. CDR1 and CDR2 (germline): SEHNR, FQNEAQ (reference sequence). Trimming removed 1 base from V and 0 bases from J; junction bases left unmatched: 8. The CDR3 runs to 18 residues. The CDR3 loop reads CASSLVLGTGEPNYGYTF. Written as DNA, the CDR3 is TGTGCCAGCAGCTTAGTCCTCGGGACAGGGGAACCTAACTATGGCTACACCTTC.

This clone was seen a handful of times. The V and J genes are TRBV29-1 and TRBJ1-1; 9 positions match TRBD1. Germline CDR1 and CDR2: SQVTM and ANQGSEA. With V trimmed by 7 bases and J by 5 bases, 11 bases remained unmatched. This CDR3 region has 14 residues. The CDR3 DNA reads TGCAGCGGCCAGGGGACAGGGTATTGGACTGAAGCTTTCTTT. This gives the protein CSGQGTGYWTEAFF.